The source of this TCR beta chain is a study of cytomegalovirus exposure and HLA in healthy donors. Study information: Early released data comprised 75 million to 100 million unique TCRs from HLA-typed donors. Overall study results and limits: Most likely, a cluster of highly shared sequence variants arose as a sequencing artifact. An analysis was carried out at a later point. It showed that HLA-associated TCR beta chains were more clonally expanded than equally common non-associated chains. There were reportedly fewer N-insertions in an Asian-associated ancestry cluster than the approximately 670-donor mean, in a later analysis.

With 60 Vbeta and 13 Jbeta primers, the PCR was carried out. Profiled with immunoSEQ multiplex PCR; TCRdb holds only in-frame clones, not every one. The profile covers about 220,000 clones, with 75% appearing a single time and less than 2% taken by the ten largest. Notes on this clone: Its antigen is not identified.

Per germline, CDR1 SQVTM and CDR2 ANQGSEA. The CDR3 is made up of 14 amino acids. The V gene end was trimmed by 5 bases and the J gene end by 5 bases; junction bases not matched to a gene: 10. This rearrangement joins TRBV29-1 to TRBJ1-2; 8 positions match TRBD1. Sequences were obtained from PBMCs. This receptor was obtained from a woman in her thirties in good health and CMV-seronegative. As DNA, the CDR3 is TGCAGCGTTACCCCCGGGACAGGCTCATATGGCTACACCTTC. It specifies CSVTPGTGSYGYTF. Using reference TRBV29-1 and TRBJ1-2 for the parts outside the CDR3, the full variable domain is SAVISQKPSRDICQRGTSLTIQCQVDSQVTMMFWYRQQPGQSLTLIATANQGSEATYESGFVIDKFPISRPNLTFSTLTVSNMSPEDSSIYLCSVTPGTGSYGYTFGSGTRLTVV.